The clone carrying this T cell receptor beta chain was counted at least ten times. These data originate in a study of T-cell reconstitution after alpha-beta-depleted transplantation in children. Germline values: CDR1 SGHKS, CDR2 YYEKEE (reference sequence). The V gene lost 5 bases and the J gene lost 0 bases, with 17 bases spanning the gap. CDR3 length: 17 residues. Unique molecular identifiers were built into the TCRbeta library. TCRdb reprocessed the PCR reads with MiXCR, giving one entry per CDR3 protein. The table lists hundreds of thousands of distinct CDR3 sequences, 10% to 13% of them singletons.

This receptor was obtained from a human donor who donated a stem cell graft to a child with acute myeloid leukemia. The material was PBMCs from the stem cell graft donor, obtained from the stem cell graft. The rearrangement joins TRBV5-5 to TRBJ2-2; tentatively, D is TRBD2 (6 bases). CDR3 sequence reads: CASRLESLATNTGELFF. The CDR3 coding sequence is TGTGCCAGCAGGCTGGAGAGCCTAGCGACGAACACCGGGGAGCTGTTTTTT.